This TCR beta chain was obtained from a study of follicular helper T cells after annual influenza vaccination. This CDR3 contains 18 residues. With 5 bases removed from V and 0 bases from J, the gap between germline ends came to 20 bases. Germline V gene sequence: CDR1 SGHAT, CDR2 FQNNGV. TCRdb's table, derived via immunoSEQ multiplex PCR, lists solely in-frame clones and lacks some. The sample shows about 10,000 clones, 70% to 85% of them seen only once. This specimen consisted of CXCR5- memory CD4+ T cells sorted from blood, obtained 6 weeks after influenza vaccination. The sequence came from an adult who received the influenza vaccine. The chain joins TRBV11-2 to TRBJ1-5; no reliable D call. In DNA, the CDR3 is TGTGCCAGCAGCCCGAGTAACAAGGGCCACCTTAGCAATCAGCCCCAGCATTTT. Translated, it gives CASSPSNKGHLSNQPQHF.